The entry that follows covers one TCR beta chain sequence. The sample comes from a study of blood T cell repertoires in COVID-19. Across the whole study: Samples representing acute and convalescent COVID-19 were sourced from the United States, Italy and Spain. PBMCs, B-cell-depleted T cells, or T cells were the source of the cDNA or gDNA that made up the material.

Per the authors' pipeline: It was from reference gene primer amplification that nucleated cell counts were estimated. Libraries were prepared by immunoSEQ multiplex PCR; TCRdb keeps only in-frame clonotypes and omits some of them. V, J and clone size are taken as reported in that table, and D and trimming were inferred from the DNA itself. Of 150,000 to 160,000 clones in the sample, about 89% were seen once. V dropped 4 bases and J dropped 4 bases, with 13 bases sitting between them. Germline lookup yields CDR1 MDHEN and CDR2 SYDVKM. The CDR3 length is 14 residues. Input material: peripheral blood. The gene calls are TRBV28 and TRBJ1-2; tentative D call: TRBD1 (5 bases). The clonotype originates from a man aged 50 to 59 with acute or convalescent COVID-19. The CDR3 spells CASSSGGGPYGYTF. In DNA form, the CDR3 reads TGTGCCAGCAGTTCCGGGGGGGGTCCCTATGGCTACACCTTC.